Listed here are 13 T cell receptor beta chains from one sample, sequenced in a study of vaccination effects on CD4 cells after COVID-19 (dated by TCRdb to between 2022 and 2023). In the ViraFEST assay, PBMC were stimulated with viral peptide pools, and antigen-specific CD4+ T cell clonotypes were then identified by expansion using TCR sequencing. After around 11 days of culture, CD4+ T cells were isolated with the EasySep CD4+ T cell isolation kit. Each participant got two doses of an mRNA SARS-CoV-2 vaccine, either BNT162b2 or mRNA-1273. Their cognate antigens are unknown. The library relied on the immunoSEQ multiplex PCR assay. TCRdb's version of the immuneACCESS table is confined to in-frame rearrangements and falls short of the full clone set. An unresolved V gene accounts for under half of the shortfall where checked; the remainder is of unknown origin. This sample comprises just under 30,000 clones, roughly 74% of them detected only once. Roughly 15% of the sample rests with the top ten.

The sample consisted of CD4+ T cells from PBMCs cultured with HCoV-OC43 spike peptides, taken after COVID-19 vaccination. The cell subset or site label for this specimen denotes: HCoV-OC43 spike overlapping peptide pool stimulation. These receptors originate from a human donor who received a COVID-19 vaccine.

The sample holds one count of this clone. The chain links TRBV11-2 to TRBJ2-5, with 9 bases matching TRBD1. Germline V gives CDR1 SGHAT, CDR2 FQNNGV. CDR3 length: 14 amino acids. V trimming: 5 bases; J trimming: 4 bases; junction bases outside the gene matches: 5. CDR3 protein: CASSLQDRGETQYF. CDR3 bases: TGTGCCAGCAGCCTCCAGGACAGGGGAGAGACCCAGTACTTC. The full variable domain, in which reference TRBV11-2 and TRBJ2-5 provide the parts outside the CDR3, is EAGVAQSPRYKIIEKRQSVAFWCNPISGHATLYWYQQILGQGPKLLIQFQNNGVVDDSQLPKDRFSAERLKGVDSTLKIQPAKLEDSAVYLCASSLQDRGETQYFGPGTRLLVL.

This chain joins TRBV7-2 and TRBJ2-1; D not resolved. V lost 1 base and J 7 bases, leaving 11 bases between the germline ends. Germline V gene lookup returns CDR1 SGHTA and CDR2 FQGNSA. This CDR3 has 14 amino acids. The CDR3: CASSLDSIGNEQFF. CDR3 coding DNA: TGTGCCAGCAGCTTAGATAGTATAGGAAATGAGCAGTTCTTC.

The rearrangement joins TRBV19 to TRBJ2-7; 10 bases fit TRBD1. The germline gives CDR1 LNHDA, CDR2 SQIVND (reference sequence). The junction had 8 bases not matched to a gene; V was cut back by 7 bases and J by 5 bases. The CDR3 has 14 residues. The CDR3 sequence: CASKMGQGMDEQYF. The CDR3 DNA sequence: TGTGCCAGTAAGATGGGACAGGGGATGGACGAGCAGTACTTC.

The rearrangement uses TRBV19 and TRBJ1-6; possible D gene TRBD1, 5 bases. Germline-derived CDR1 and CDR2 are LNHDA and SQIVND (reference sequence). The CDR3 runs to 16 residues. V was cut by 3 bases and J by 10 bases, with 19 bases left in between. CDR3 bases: TGTGCCAGTAGTATGCATACCTCGGGACGAGGCTCACCCCTCCACTTT. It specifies CASSMHTSGRGSPLHF.

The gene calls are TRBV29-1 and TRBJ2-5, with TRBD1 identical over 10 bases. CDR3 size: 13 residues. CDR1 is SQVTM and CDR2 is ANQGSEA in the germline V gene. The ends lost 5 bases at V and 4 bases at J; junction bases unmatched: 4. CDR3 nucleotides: TGCAGCGTTCTGGGGGACAGGGGAGAGACCCAGTACTTC. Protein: CSVLGDRGETQYF.

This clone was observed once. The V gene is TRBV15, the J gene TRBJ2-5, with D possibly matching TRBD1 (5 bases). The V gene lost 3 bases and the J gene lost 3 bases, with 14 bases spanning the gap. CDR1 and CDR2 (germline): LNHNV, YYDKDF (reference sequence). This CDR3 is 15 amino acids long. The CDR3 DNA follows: TGTGCCACCAGCAGGCCGTTGGACACCGAAGAGACCCAGTACTTC. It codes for CATSRPLDTEETQYF.

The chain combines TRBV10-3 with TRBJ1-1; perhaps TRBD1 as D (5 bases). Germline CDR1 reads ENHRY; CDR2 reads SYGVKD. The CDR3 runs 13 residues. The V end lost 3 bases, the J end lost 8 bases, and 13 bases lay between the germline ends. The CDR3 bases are TGTGCCATCAGTGATACCGGGGCGGGCGAAGCTTTCTTT. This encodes CAISDTGAGEAFF.

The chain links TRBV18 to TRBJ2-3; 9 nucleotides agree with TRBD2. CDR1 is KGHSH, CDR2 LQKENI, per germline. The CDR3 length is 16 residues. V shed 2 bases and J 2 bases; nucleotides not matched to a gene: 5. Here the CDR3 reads CASSPRGLALTDTQYF. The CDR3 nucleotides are TGTGCCAGCTCACCAAGGGGACTAGCCCTCACAGATACGCAGTATTTT.

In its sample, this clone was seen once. The CDR3 sequence is CASSDWLSYNEQFF. CDR3 nucleotides: TGCGCCAGCAGTGACTGGCTATCCTACAATGAGCAGTTCTTC. The V gene is TRBV10-2, the J gene TRBJ2-1, with D hard to call. From germline, CDR1 is WSHSY and CDR2 SAAADI. The CDR3 is made up of 14 amino acids. Trimming removed 3 bases at V and 1 base at J, with 7 bases between.

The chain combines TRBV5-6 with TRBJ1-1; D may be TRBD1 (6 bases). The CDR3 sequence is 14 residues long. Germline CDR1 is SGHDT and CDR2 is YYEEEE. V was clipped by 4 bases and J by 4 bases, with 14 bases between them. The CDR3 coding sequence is TGTGCCAGCAGCCTAAGGGGGGGAGGCACTGAAGCTTTCTTT. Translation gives CASSLRGGGTEAFF.

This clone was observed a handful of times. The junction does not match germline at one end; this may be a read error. The CDR3 DNA reads TGTGCCTGGGCCATGGAACGGTTAAGCCATCGCCGCTTC. Its translation: CAWAMERLSHRRF. The V and J genes are TRBV30 and TRBJ1-2; no clear D. Germline assignment: CDR1 GTSNPN and CDR2 SVGIG (reference sequence). The CDR3 sequence is 13 residues long. Together with reference TRBV30 and TRBJ1-2, the CDR3 gives the full variable domain: SQTIHQWPATLVQPVGSPLSLECTVEGTSNPNLYWYRQAAGRGLQLLFYSVGIGQISSEVPQNLSASRPQDRQFILSSKKLLLSDSGFYLCAWAMERLSHRRFGSGTRLTVV.

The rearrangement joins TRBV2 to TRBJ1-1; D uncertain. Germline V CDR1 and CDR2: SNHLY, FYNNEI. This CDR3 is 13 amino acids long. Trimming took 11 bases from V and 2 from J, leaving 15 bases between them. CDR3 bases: TGTGCCTCTAAGACGGAGGAAAACACTGAAGCTTTCTTT. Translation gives CASKTEENTEAFF.

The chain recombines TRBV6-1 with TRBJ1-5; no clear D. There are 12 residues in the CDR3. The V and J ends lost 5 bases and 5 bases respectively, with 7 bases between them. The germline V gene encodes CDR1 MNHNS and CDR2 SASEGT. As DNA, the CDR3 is TGTGCCAGCAGTTCCCGTGATCAGCCCCAGCATTTT. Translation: CASSSRDQPQHF.